This entry lists 10 T cell receptor beta chains sequenced from one sample in a study of cytomegalovirus exposure and HLA in healthy donors. The PCR ran on 60 Vbeta and 13 Jbeta primers. Clones were read by immunoSEQ multiplex PCR, and TCRdb kept only the in-frame ones, dropping some. The sample yields some 150,000 clones, 76% seen once. The source material was PBMCs. The receptors here all came from a female donor in good health and CMV-seronegative.

The chain uses TRBV6-6 and TRBJ1-1; no clear D. The CDR3 has 16 amino acids. V was pared by 7 bases and J by 1 base, with 19 bases between. CDR1 and CDR2 (germline): MNHNY, SVGAGI (reference sequence). The CDR3 region is CASTPPGSKKNTEAFF. DNA for the CDR3: TGTGCCAGCACGCCCCCGGGGTCTAAAAAGAACACTGAAGCTTTCTTT.

The rearrangement uses TRBV6-1 and TRBJ1-2, with 8 bases lining up with TRBD1. Germline-derived CDR1 and CDR2 are MNHNS and SASEGT. V dropped 6 bases and J dropped 8; count of bases not matched to a gene: 11. The CDR3 has 14 residues. In DNA form, the CDR3 reads TGTGCCAGCAGGCCCGACAGGGGACCGGGCGGCTACACCTTC. Residues: CASRPDRGPGGYTF.

This clone was found a few times. This chain connects TRBV11-2 to TRBJ2-3; 9 bases line up with TRBD2. After removal of 3 bases from V and 6 bases from J, the junction contained 7 bases not matched to a gene. The germline gives CDR1 SGHAT, CDR2 FQNNGV. This CDR3 is built from 15 residues. CDR3 in DNA: TGTGCCAGCAGCTTTTCTGGGACTAGCTGGGATACGCAGTATTTT. It yields the protein CASSFSGTSWDTQYF.

The genes are TRBV25-1 and TRBJ2-5; D not resolved. The germline V and J ends were trimmed by 4 bases and 0 bases, with 12 bases remaining between them. Germline values: CDR1 MGHDK, CDR2 SYGVNS. CDR3 length: 15 amino acids. In nucleotides, the CDR3 is TGTGCCAGCAGTGCATCACGAGGAGACCAAGAGACCCAGTACTTC. It specifies CASSASRGDQETQYF.

The V gene is TRBV4-1, the J gene TRBJ2-1; tentatively, D is TRBD1 (5 bases). Germline V gene sequence: CDR1 MGHRA, CDR2 YSYEKL. Trimming took 2 bases from V and 9 from J, leaving 14 bases between them. The CDR3 has 14 amino acids. The CDR3: CASSQKAGFLEQFF. The DNA for the CDR3 is TGCGCCAGCAGCCAAAAAGCAGGGTTTCTTGAGCAGTTCTTC.

The genes are TRBV5-5 and TRBJ2-5; the match to TRBD2 covers 8 bases. The V gene end was trimmed by 3 bases and the J gene end by 5 bases; junction bases not matched to a gene: 15. The CDR3 loop spans 17 amino acids. CDR1 is SGHKS, CDR2 YYEKEE, per germline (reference sequence). The CDR3 is CASSWGQRAGAGETQYF. CDR3 DNA: TGTGCCAGCAGCTGGGGGCAAAGAGCGGGGGCTGGGGAGACCCAGTACTTC. Combining the CDR3 with reference TRBV5-5 and TRBJ2-5 gives the whole variable domain DAGVTQSPTHLIKTRGQQVTLRCSPISGHKSVSWYQQVLGQGPQFIFQYYEKEERGRGNFPDRFSARQFPNYSSELNVNALLLGDSALYLCASSWGQRAGAGETQYFGPGTRLLVL.

This chain links TRBV28 with TRBJ2-7, with D unclear. The length of the CDR3 is 15 residues. V lost 5 bases, J lost 0 bases, and 14 bases lay in between. The germline gives CDR1 MDHEN, CDR2 SYDVKM. CDR3 DNA: TGTGCCAGCAGTCTTGAGCCTCTTAGCTCCTACGAGCAGTACTTC. It is translated as CASSLEPLSSYEQYF. Full variable domain (remainder filled in from reference TRBV28 and TRBJ2-7): DVKVTQSSRYLVKRTGEKVFLECVQDMDHENMFWYRQDPGLGLRLIYFSYDVKMKEKGDIPEGYSVSREKKERFSLILESASTNQTSMYLCASSLEPLSSYEQYFGPGTRLTVT.

This chain links TRBV12-5 with TRBJ2-5; 9 positions agree with TRBD1. The end of the DNA is better explained by TRBJ2-7, so the J call may be wrong. The CDR3 loop spans 16 amino acids. The germline V gene encodes CDR1 LGHNT and CDR2 FRNRAP. The CDR3 spells CASGLPAGTGLYEQYF. In DNA, the CDR3 is TGTGCTAGTGGTTTGCCTGCCGGGACAGGGTTGTACGAGCAGTACTTC.

This clone was detected a few times. The chain couples TRBV7-6 to TRBJ1-4; D is possibly TRBD1 (5 bases). The CDR3 runs to 20 residues. With 3 bases removed from V and 0 bases from J, the gap between germline ends came to 23 bases. CDR1 and CDR2 from the germline V gene are SGHVS and FNYEAQ. The CDR3 sequence: CASSLSSPTVIIATNEKLFF. The CDR3 DNA follows: TGTGCCAGCAGCTTGAGTAGTCCGACAGTGATTATTGCAACTAATGAAAAACTGTTTTTT.

The chain couples TRBV19 to TRBJ1-2; 7 bases map to TRBD1. CDR3 size: 17 residues. Germline values: CDR1 LNHDA, CDR2 SQIVND (reference sequence). The V segment lost 1 base and the J segment 2 bases; nucleotides outside the gene matches: 10. The CDR3 protein is CASSIAPGTAVNYGYTF. The CDR3 DNA reads TGTGCCAGTAGTATAGCCCCAGGGACAGCGGTCAACTATGGCTACACCTTC. The full variable domain, completed using reference TRBV19 and TRBJ1-2, is DGGITQSPKYLFRKEGQNVTLSCEQNLNHDAMYWYRQDPGQGLRLIYYSQIVNDFQKGDIAEGYSVSREKKESFPLTVTSAQKNPTAFYLCASSIAPGTAVNYGYTFGSGTRLTVV.